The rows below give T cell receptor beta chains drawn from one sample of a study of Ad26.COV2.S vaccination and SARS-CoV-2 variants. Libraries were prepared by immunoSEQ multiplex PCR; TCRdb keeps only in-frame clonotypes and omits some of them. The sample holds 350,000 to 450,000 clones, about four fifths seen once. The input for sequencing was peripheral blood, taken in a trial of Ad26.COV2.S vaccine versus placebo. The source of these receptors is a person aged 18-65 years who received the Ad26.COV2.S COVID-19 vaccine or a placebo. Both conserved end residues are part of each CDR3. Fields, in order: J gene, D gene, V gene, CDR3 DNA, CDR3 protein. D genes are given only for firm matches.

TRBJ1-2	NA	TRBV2	TGTGCCAGCAAAGGATCGGACATGGCATTAACGAGCTACACCTTC	CASKGSDMALTSYTF
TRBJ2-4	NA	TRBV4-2	TGTGCCAGCAGCCCTACAGGAGCCAAAAACATTCAGTACTTC	CASSPTGAKNIQYF
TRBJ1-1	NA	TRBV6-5	TGTGCCAGCACGGTGGGCCGGCAAAACACTGAAGCTTTCTTT	CASTVGRQNTEAFF
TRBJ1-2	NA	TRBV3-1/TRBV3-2	TGTGCCAGCAGCCAAATGGGGAGGGGCTACACCTTC	CASSQMGRGYTF
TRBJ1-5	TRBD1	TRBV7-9	TGTGCCAGCAGCAGCGGACAGGGGATAGGGCAGCCCCAGCATTTT	CASSSGQGIGQPQHF
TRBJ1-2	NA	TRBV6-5	TGTGCCAGCAGTTACGTTGCGGGACGGATAAACTATGGCTACACCTTC	CASSYVAGRINYGYTF
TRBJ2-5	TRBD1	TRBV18	TGTGCCAGCTCACCAACTTCAAACAGGGGCGAGACCCAGTACTTC	CASSPTSNRGETQYF
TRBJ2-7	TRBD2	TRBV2	TGTGCCAGCACTGTAGTACTAGCGGGAGCCGAGCAGTACTTC	CASTVVLAGAEQYF
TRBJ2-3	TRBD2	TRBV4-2	TGTGCCAGCAGCCCGACTAGCGGGGGGGCCACAGATACGCAGTATTTT	CASSPTSGGATDTQYF
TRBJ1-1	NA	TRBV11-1	TGTGCCAGCAGCTTAACAGGGTGGACTGAAGCTTTCTTT	CASSLTGWTEAFF
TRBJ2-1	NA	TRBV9	TGTGCCAGCAGCGTAGTCTTTTCGGAGCAGTTCTTC	CASSVVFSEQFF
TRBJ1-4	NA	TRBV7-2	TGTGCCAGCAGTGACCGATTCTGGGAAAAACTGTTTTTT	CASSDRFWEKLFF
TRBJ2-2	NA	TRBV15	TGTGCCACCAGCAGAGGAAGGGGAGCCGGGGAGCTGTTTTTT	CATSRGRGAGELFF
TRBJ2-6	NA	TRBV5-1	TGCGCCAGCAGCTTGAGTGTGATCCCTGGGGCCAACGTCCTGACTTTC	CASSLSVIPGANVLTF
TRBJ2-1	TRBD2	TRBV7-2	TGTGCCAGCAGCTTGGAGAGACTAGCGCTTAGCTCCTACAATGAGCAGTTCTTC	CASSLERLALSSYNEQFF
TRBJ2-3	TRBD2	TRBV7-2	TGTGCCAGCAGCCGGACTAGCGGTACTAGCACAGATACGCAGTATTTT	CASSRTSGTSTDTQYF
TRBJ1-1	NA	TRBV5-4	TGTGCCAGCAGCCCCCCCGGGCACACTGAAGCTTTCTTT	CASSPPGHTEAFF
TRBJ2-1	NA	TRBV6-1	TGTGCCAGCAGTGAAGGCAGCGCGGGGAGGAATGAGCAGTTCTTC	CASSEGSAGRNEQFF